Each of the 30 T cell receptor beta chains below was sequenced from the same sample in a study of T cell changes during pregnancy in multiple sclerosis. Produced via immunoSEQ multiplex PCR; TCRdb's table is partial and in-frame only. The sample holds around 35,000 clones; approximately 92% are singletons and the top ten take 1.2%. Specimen: PBMCs (not recorded whether the cells were cultured). Receptors were obtained from a female donor with multiple sclerosis, enrolled in a pregnancy study.

V usage is TRBV29-1 and J usage is TRBJ2-3; D unresolved. The ends were cut back, 8 bases at V and 4 bases at J, with 10 bases in the middle. CDR1 SQVTM and CDR2 ANQGSEA come from the germline V gene. The CDR3 contains 11 residues. The CDR3 DNA reads as TGCAGCCTGCAGAAGGCAGATACGCAGTATTTT. This codes for CSLQKADTQYF.

This clone showed up just a few times. V and J are TRBV29-1 and TRBJ1-5, with TRBD1 matching 10 bases. J lost 2 bases, V lost 0 bases, and 1 base had no gene match. Germline V CDR1 and CDR2: SQVTM, ANQGSEA. The CDR3 covers 15 residues. The CDR3 DNA reads TGCAGCGTTGAAGAGGGGACAGGGGGCAATCAGCCCCAGCATTTT. It specifies CSVEEGTGGNQPQHF.

The rearrangement joins TRBV5-6 to TRBJ2-5; 12 bases agree with TRBD2. V shed 4 bases, J shed 5 bases, and the junction held 3 bases outside the gene matches. CDR1 and CDR2 from the germline V gene are SGHDT and YYEEEE. The CDR3 contains 14 residues. The CDR3: CASSRTSGTETQYF. As DNA, the CDR3 is TGTGCCAGCAGCCGGACTAGCGGGACCGAGACCCAGTACTTC.

The V gene is TRBV7-7, the J gene TRBJ2-7, with D maybe TRBD1 (6 bases). V lost 5 bases and J lost 1, with 15 bases in between. This CDR3 is built from 15 residues. Germline CDR1 SSHAT, CDR2 FNYEAQ (reference sequence). The CDR3: CASSNRVSPSYEQYF. The CDR3 DNA is TGTGCCAGCAGCAACAGGGTATCCCCATCCTACGAGCAGTACTTC.

V and J are TRBV2 and TRBJ2-2; D is unclear. CDR3 size: 15 residues. Trimming shortened V by 7 bases and J by 6 bases, and 18 bases separated the two germline ends. Germline V lookup: CDR1 SNHLY, CDR2 FYNNEI. CDR3 coding DNA: TGTGCCAGCAAAACAGAGGAAGCAAAACCCGGGGAGCTGTTTTTT. Its translation: CASKTEEAKPGELFF.

This sequence joins TRBV19 and TRBJ2-6; D gene ambiguous. With 6 bases removed from V and 0 bases from J, the gap between germline ends came to 12 bases. The CDR3 runs to 16 residues. CDR1 is LNHDA and CDR2 is SQIVND in the germline V gene (reference sequence). The CDR3 spells CASSREQPSGANVLTF. The CDR3, as DNA: TGTGCCAGTAGCCGAGAACAGCCCTCTGGGGCCAACGTCCTGACTTTC.

A word on this clone: A read error may account for a junction end that differs from germline. The gene calls are TRBV7-9 and TRBJ1-4; 8 bases are a match to TRBD1. CDR3 length: 11 residues. The germline CDR1 and CDR2 sequences are SEHNR and FQNEAQ (reference sequence). CDR3 DNA: TGTGCCAGCAGCTTACTGGGACAGGCAATCTTT. This translates into CASSLLGQAIF.

The chain has TRBV5-4 and TRBJ2-1; D unresolved. The V and J ends lost 3 bases and 8 bases respectively, with 15 bases between them. This CDR3 spans 14 amino acids. CDR1 and CDR2 from the germline V gene are SGHNT and YYREEE (reference sequence). For the CDR3, the DNA is TGTGCCAGCAGCTCGAGCGATCTAGACTATGAGCAGTTCTTC. Protein product: CASSSSDLDYEQFF. Looking up the rest from reference TRBV5-4 and TRBJ2-1 gives the full variable domain: ETGVTQSPTHLIKTRGQQVTLRCSSQSGHNTVSWYQQALGQGPQFIFQYYREEENGRGNFPPRFSGLQFPNYSSELNVNALELDDSALYLCASSSSDLDYEQFFGPGTRLTVL.

The V gene is TRBV7-4, the J gene TRBJ2-1, with TRBD2 as a possible D gene (5 bases). This CDR3 is 16 amino acids long. Germline values: CDR1 SGHVT, CDR2 SQSDAQ. The V end lost 6 bases, the J end lost 8 bases, and 23 bases lay between the germline ends. The CDR3 sequence is CASRYRRQAGSDEQFF. In nucleotides, the CDR3 is TGTGCCAGCAGGTACCGGCGGCAGGCCGGTAGCGATGAGCAGTTCTTC.

This sequence joins TRBV19 and TRBJ2-1, with a possible D match to TRBD2 (6 bases). CDR3 size: 13 residues. Trimming pared 7 bases from V and 7 bases from J, leaving 14 bases between. Per the germline V gene, CDR1 is LNHDA and CDR2 is SQIVND (reference sequence). The CDR3, as DNA: TGTGCCAGTACCGCGGGACTTTTGAATGAGCAGTTCTTC. Translation: CASTAGLLNEQFF.

The V call is TRBV7-9, the J call TRBJ1-3, with TRBD1 matching over 8 bases. The trim removed 6 bases at V and 0 bases at J, leaving 10 bases unmatched. CDR1 is SEHNR, CDR2 FQNEAQ, per germline (reference sequence). This CDR3 region has 17 residues. The CDR3 here is CASSLGQALDSGNTIYF. CDR3 coding DNA: TGTGCCAGCAGTCTGGGACAGGCCCTCGACTCTGGAAACACCATATATTTT.

This clone was seen only once. J is TRBJ2-7 and V is TRBV30, with D tentatively TRBD2 (5 bases). Germline-derived CDR1 and CDR2 are GTSNPN and SVGIG (reference sequence). V was pared by 0 bases and J by 12 bases, with 18 bases between. CDR3 length: 13 residues. CDR3 sequence: CAWSVRNGRSPYF. The CDR3 DNA reads as TGTGCCTGGAGTGTACGAAATGGGAGAAGTCCGTACTTC.

This chain links TRBV30 with TRBJ1-1, with D tentatively TRBD1 (5 bases). The CDR3 extends over 17 amino acids. V lost 1 base, J lost 4 bases, and 22 bases lay in between. Germline values: CDR1 GTSNPN, CDR2 SVGIG (reference sequence). The CDR3 DNA sequence: TGTGCCTGGAGTGGGCTGGGGGGTAGGGTTGGTTCCACTGAAGCTTTCTTT. This sequence encodes CAWSGLGGRVGSTEAFF. The full variable domain, its missing parts supplied by reference TRBV30 and TRBJ1-1, is SQTIHQWPATLVQPVGSPLSLECTVEGTSNPNLYWYRQAAGRGLQLLFYSVGIGQISSEVPQNLSASRPQDRQFILSSKKLLLSDSGFYLCAWSGLGGRVGSTEAFFGQGTRLTVV.

In nucleotides, the CDR3 is TGTGCCAGCAGTATGGGACAGGGAGTCCAGAGCACTGAAGCTTTCTTT. It is translated as CASSMGQGVQSTEAFF. The V gene is TRBV28, the J gene TRBJ1-1, with 9 bases matching TRBD1. This CDR3 spans 16 amino acids. The J segment lost 4 bases and the V segment lost 5 bases, leaving 11 bases of the junction unmatched. CDR1 MDHEN and CDR2 SYDVKM come from the germline V gene.

This clone appeared once. The chain employs TRBV19 and TRBJ2-3; D call uncertain. Trimming left V 4 bases short and J 6 bases short, with 17 bases between. The V gene's germline CDR1 is LNHDA and CDR2 SQIVND (reference sequence). The CDR3 is 15 amino acids. CDR3 in DNA: TGTGCCAGTAGTACTAGGAAAGGGAACCGGGATACGCAGTATTTT. Encoded protein: CASSTRKGNRDTQYF.

The CDR3 sequence is CASSLGTSGRETQYF. The CDR3 DNA follows: TGCGCCAGCAGCTTGGGGACTAGCGGTCGAGAGACCCAGTACTTC. The chain recombines TRBV5-1 with TRBJ2-5; TRBD2 aligns across 10 bases. In germline, CDR1 is SGHRS, CDR2 YFSETQ. The junction had 3 bases not matched to a gene; V was cut back by 0 bases and J by 4 bases. The CDR3 runs to 15 residues. Full variable domain (missing parts from reference TRBV5-1 and TRBJ2-5): KAGVTQTPRYLIKTRGQQVTLSCSPISGHRSVSWYQQTPGQGLQFLFEYFSETQRNKGNFPGRFSGRQFSNSRSEMNVSTLELGDSALYLCASSLGTSGRETQYFGPGTRLLVL.

This clone was picked up one time. The chain uses TRBV7-2 and TRBJ1-1; unclear D gene. The V end lost 5 bases, the J end lost 3 bases, and 13 bases lay between the germline ends. Germline V gene lookup returns CDR1 SGHTA and CDR2 FQGNSA. This CDR3 is 14 amino acids long. The CDR3 nucleotides are TGTGCCAGCAGCCCGGATGCAGGCTACACTGAAGCTTTCTTT. Its translation: CASSPDAGYTEAFF.

This chain connects TRBV7-9 to TRBJ1-3; D remains ambiguous. Germline CDR1 SEHNR, CDR2 FQNEAQ (reference sequence). CDR3 size: 16 residues. V was trimmed by 1 base and J by 0 bases, leaving 10 bases between them. The DNA for the CDR3 is TGTGCCAGCAGCTTAGATCCGTCTACCTCTGGAAACACCATATATTTT. It codes for CASSLDPSTSGNTIYF.

The V gene is TRBV30, the J gene TRBJ2-7, with D tentatively TRBD1 or TRBD2 (5 bases each). This CDR3 region has 15 residues. Trimming took off 0 bases at V and 6 bases at J, with 18 bases between the two ends. Germline V CDR1 and CDR2: GTSNPN, SVGIG (reference sequence). CDR3 DNA sequence: TGTGCCTGGAGTGTACGTTGGGGCGGGTCAAGCGAGCAGTACTTC. Its translation: CAWSVRWGGSSEQYF.

The chain couples TRBV27 to TRBJ1-1; maybe TRBD1 (5 bases). Per germline, CDR1 MNHEY and CDR2 SMNVEV (reference sequence). The CDR3 sequence is 14 residues long. Trimming pared 5 bases from V and 9 bases from J, leaving 19 bases between. CDR3 sequence (DNA): TGTGCCAGCAGTGACTTGGGACGACCTATGAAAGCTTTCTTT. Translated: CASSDLGRPMKAFF.

The rearrangement joins TRBV5-4 to TRBJ2-3; 10 bases are a match to TRBD2. Losses at the gene ends were 4 bases for V and 3 bases for J; bases not matched to a gene: 11. Germline V gene sequence: CDR1 SGHNT, CDR2 YYREEE (reference sequence). This CDR3 has 17 amino acids. The CDR3 DNA follows: TGTGCCAGCAGCCGAAAGGGAGCGGGAGGGGTAACAGATACGCAGTATTTT. Translated, it gives CASSRKGAGGVTDTQYF.

The V gene is TRBV11-2, the J gene TRBJ2-1; either TRBD1 or TRBD2 may supply D (5 bases each). Germline CDR1 SGHAT, CDR2 FQNNGV. The CDR3 covers 16 residues. V was trimmed by 0 bases and J by 1 base, leaving 10 bases between them. The CDR3 is CASSLEGTRSYNEQFF. For the CDR3, the DNA is TGTGCCAGCAGCTTAGAAGGGACCCGTTCCTACAATGAGCAGTTCTTC.

This clone has a single count. The V gene is TRBV10-3, the J gene TRBJ2-7, with TRBD2 identical over 7 bases. CDR1 and CDR2 from the germline V gene are ENHRY and SYGVKD. CDR3 length equals 19 residues. V shed 2 bases and J 0 bases; nucleotides not matched to a gene: 16. In nucleotides, the CDR3 is TGTGCCATCAGTGAGGTACAGCCGGGGGAGCGGGATGCCTCCTACGAGCAGTACTTC. It codes for CAISEVQPGERDASYEQYF.

The V gene is TRBV5-1, the J gene TRBJ1-1; D not resolved. Germline CDR1 reads SGHRS; CDR2 reads YFSETQ. The V end lost 0 bases, the J end lost 3 bases, and 9 bases lay between the germline ends. CDR3 length equals 14 residues. The CDR3 nucleotides read TGCGCCAGCAGCTTGGGTGGGGAAGACACTGAAGCTTTCTTT. It codes for CASSLGGEDTEAFF. Looking up the rest from reference TRBV5-1 and TRBJ1-1 gives the full variable domain: KAGVTQTPRYLIKTRGQQVTLSCSPISGHRSVSWYQQTPGQGLQFLFEYFSETQRNKGNFPGRFSGRQFSNSRSEMNVSTLELGDSALYLCASSLGGEDTEAFFGQGTRLTVV.

V and J are TRBV27 and TRBJ2-7; 8 nucleotides line up with TRBD1. Losses at the gene ends were 0 bases for V and 2 bases for J; bases not matched to a gene: 0. The CDR3 is 14 residues long. Germline CDR1 and CDR2: MNHEY and SMNVEV (reference sequence). Written as DNA, the CDR3 is TGTGCCAGCAGTTTATCGGACAGGGCCTACGAGCAGTACTTC. This translates into CASSLSDRAYEQYF.

This chain joins TRBV12-5 and TRBJ1-1; no clear D gene. The CDR3 extends over 13 amino acids. The V end was cut by 6 bases, the J end by 7 bases, with 15 bases between. Germline loops: CDR1 LGHNT, CDR2 FRNRAP. CDR3: CASGTPEEGEAFF. DNA of the CDR3: TGTGCTAGTGGAACCCCCGAGGAGGGTGAAGCTTTCTTT.

This clone was found once. J is TRBJ2-2 and V is TRBV4-3; 7 nucleotides line up with TRBD1. The V segment lost 0 bases and the J segment 0 bases; nucleotides outside the gene matches: 7. The CDR3 loop spans 18 amino acids. Germline CDR1 is LGHNA and CDR2 is YSLEER. CDR3 protein: CASSQDPPQGANTGELFF. The CDR3 bases are TGCGCCAGCAGCCAAGATCCCCCTCAGGGGGCGAACACCGGGGAGCTGTTTTTT.

The chain recombines TRBV9 with TRBJ2-7; D gene uncertain. V was pared by 0 bases and J by 6 bases, with 10 bases between. CDR1 is SGDLS and CDR2 is YYNGEE in the germline V gene. The CDR3 has 13 residues. CDR3 coding DNA: TGTGCCAGCAGCGTAGTTCTAACCGGCGAGCAGTACTTC. It translates to CASSVVLTGEQYF.

The rearrangement joins TRBV18 to TRBJ2-5; D perhaps matches TRBD1 (5 bases). The CDR3 is made up of 15 amino acids. CDR1 is KGHSH and CDR2 is LQKENI in the germline V gene. Trimming removed 0 bases at V and 5 bases at J, with 13 bases between. Written as DNA, the CDR3 is TGTGCCAGCTCACCACCGAGGCAGGGCGAGGAGACCCAGTACTTC. This codes for CASSPPRQGEETQYF.

CDR3 in amino acids: CASSQTADNQPQHF. DNA of the CDR3: TGTGCCAGCTCCCAAACAGCCGACAATCAGCCCCAGCATTTT. The V call is TRBV18, the J call TRBJ1-5; D ambiguous. From germline, CDR1 is KGHSH and CDR2 LQKENI. V was clipped by 6 bases and J by 3 bases, with 12 bases between them. This CDR3 comprises 14 residues.